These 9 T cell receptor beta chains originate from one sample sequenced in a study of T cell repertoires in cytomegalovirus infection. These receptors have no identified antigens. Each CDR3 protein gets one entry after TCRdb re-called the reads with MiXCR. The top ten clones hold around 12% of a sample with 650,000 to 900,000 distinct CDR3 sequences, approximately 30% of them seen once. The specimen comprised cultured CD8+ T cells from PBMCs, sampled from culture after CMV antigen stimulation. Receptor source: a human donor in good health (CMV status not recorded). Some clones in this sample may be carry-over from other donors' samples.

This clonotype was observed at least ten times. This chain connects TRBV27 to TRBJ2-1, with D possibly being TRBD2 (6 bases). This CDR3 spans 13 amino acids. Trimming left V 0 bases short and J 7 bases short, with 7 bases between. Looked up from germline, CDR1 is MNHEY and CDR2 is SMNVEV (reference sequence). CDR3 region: CASSLSAGNEQFF. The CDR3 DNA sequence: TGTGCCAGCAGTTTATCGGCGGGGAATGAGCAGTTCTTC.

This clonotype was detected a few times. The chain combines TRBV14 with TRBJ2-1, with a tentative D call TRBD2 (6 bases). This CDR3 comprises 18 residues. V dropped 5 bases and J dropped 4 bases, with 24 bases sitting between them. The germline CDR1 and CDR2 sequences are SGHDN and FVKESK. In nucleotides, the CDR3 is TGTGCCAGCAGCAACGGGCGGGCTCACGGGACTCATTACAATGAGCAGTTCTTC. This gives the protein CASSNGRAHGTHYNEQFF. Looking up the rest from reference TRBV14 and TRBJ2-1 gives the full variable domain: EAGVTQFPSHSVIEKGQTVTLRCDPISGHDNLYWYRRVMGKEIKFLLHFVKESKQDESGMPNNRFLAERTGGTYSTLKVQPAELEDSGVYFCASSNGRAHGTHYNEQFFGPGTRLTVL.

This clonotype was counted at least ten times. The CDR3 is CASSEAFQVQRTGELFF. CDR3 nucleotides: TGTGCCAGCAGTGAAGCGTTTCAGGTTCAGCGCACCGGGGAGCTGTTTTTT. V gene TRBV6-1 combines with J gene TRBJ2-2, with D unresolved. This CDR3 comprises 17 residues. CDR1 is MNHNS, CDR2 SASEGT, per germline. With 0 bases removed from V and 4 bases from J, the gap between germline ends came to 15 bases.

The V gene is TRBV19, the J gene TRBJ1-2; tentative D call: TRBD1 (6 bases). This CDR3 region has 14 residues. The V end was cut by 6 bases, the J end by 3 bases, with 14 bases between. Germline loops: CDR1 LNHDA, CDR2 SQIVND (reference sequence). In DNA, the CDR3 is TGTGCCAGTAGGTCCTACAGGGAGGACTATGGCTACACCTTC. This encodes CASRSYREDYGYTF. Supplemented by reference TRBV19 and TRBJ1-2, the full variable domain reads DGGITQSPKYLFRKEGQNVTLSCEQNLNHDAMYWYRQDPGQGLRLIYYSQIVNDFQKGDIAEGYSVSREKKESFPLTVTSAQKNPTAFYLCASRSYREDYGYTFGSGTRLTVV.

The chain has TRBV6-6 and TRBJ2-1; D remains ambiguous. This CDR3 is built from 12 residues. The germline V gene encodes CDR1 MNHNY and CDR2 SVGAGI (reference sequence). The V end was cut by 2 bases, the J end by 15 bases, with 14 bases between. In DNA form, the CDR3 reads TGTGCCAGCAGTTACGACGGGTCCTCGACGTTCTTC. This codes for CASSYDGSSTFF.

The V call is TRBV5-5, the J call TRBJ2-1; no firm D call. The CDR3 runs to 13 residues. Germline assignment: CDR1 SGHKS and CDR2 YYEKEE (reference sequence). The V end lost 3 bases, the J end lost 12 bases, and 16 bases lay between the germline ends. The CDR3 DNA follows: TGTGCCAGCAGCTCAATGAACGGACGTGTGCAGTTCTTC. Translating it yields CASSSMNGRVQFF.

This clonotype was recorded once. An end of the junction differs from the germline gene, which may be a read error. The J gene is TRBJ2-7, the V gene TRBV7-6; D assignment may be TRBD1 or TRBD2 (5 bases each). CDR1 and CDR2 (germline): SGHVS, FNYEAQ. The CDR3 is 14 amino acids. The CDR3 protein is CASSLSSGSDEQYF. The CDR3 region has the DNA TGTGCTAGCAGCTTGTCATCAGGGAGTGACGAGCAGTACTTC.

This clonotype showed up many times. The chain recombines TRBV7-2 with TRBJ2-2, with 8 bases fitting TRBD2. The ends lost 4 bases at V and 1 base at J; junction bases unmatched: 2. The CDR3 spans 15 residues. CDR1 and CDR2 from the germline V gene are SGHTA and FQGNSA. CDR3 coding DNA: TGTGCCAGCAGCTGGAGCGGGGGGAACACCGGGGAGCTGTTTTTT. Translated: CASSWSGGNTGELFF.

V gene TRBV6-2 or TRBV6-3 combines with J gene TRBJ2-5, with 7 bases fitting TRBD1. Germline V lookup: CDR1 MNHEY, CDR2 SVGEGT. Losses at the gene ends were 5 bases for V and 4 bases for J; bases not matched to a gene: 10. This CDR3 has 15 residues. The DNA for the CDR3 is TGTGCCAGCAGTGACAGGGACAGCTACGGAGAGACCCAGTACTTC. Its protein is CASSDRDSYGETQYF.